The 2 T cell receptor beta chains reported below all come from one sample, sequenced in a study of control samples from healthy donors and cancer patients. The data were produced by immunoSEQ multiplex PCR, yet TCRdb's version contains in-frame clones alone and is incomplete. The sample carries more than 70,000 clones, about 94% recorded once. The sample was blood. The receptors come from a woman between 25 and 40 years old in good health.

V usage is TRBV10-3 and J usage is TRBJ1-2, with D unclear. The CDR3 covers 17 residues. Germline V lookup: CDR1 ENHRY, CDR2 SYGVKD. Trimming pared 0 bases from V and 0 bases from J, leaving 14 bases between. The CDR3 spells CAISESLEGLANYGYTF. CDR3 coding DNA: TGTGCCATCAGTGAGTCGTTGGAGGGTTTAGCTAACTATGGCTACACCTTC.

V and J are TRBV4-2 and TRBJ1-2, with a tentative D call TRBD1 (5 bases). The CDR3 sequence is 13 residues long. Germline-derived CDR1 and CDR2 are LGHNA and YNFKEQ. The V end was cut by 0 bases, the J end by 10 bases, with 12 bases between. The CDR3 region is CASSQDFGTNYTF. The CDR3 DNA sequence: TGTGCCAGCAGCCAAGACTTCGGGACTAACTACACCTTC.